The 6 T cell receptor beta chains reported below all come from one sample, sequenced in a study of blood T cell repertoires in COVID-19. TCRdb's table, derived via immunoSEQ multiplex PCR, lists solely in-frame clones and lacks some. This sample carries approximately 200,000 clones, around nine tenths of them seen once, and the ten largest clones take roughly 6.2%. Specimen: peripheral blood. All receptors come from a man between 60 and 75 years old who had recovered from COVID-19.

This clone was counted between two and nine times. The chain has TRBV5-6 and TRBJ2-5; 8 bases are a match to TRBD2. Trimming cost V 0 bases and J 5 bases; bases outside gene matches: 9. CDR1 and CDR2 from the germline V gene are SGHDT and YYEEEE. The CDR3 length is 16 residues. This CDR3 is CASSLGWLAGEETQYF. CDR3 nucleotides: TGTGCCAGCAGCTTGGGGTGGCTAGCGGGCGAGGAGACCCAGTACTTC. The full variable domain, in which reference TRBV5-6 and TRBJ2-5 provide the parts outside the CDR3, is DAGVTQSPTHLIKTRGQQVTLRCSPKSGHDTVSWYQQALGQGPQFIFQYYEEEERQRGNFPDRFSGHQFPNYSSELNVNALLLGDSALYLCASSLGWLAGEETQYFGPGTRLLVL.

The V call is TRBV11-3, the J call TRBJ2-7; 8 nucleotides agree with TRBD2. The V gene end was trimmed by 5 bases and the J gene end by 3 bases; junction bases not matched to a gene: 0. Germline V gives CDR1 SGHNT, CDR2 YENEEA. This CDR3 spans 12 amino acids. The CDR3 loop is CASSRGGYEQYF. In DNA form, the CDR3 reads TGTGCCAGCAGCCGGGGGGGCTACGAGCAGTACTTC.

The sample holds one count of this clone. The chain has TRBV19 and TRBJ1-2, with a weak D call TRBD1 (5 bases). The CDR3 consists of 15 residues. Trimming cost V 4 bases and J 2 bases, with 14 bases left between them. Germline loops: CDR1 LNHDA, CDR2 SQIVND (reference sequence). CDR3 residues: CASSTYDSANYGYTF. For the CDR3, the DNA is TGTGCCAGTAGTACCTACGACAGCGCAAACTATGGCTACACCTTC.

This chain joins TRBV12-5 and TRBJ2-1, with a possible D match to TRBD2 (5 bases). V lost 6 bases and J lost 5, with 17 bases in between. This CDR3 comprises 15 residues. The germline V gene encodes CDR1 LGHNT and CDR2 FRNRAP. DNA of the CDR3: TGTGCTAGTGGCACCCGCGGGTTCTCGGACAATGAGCAGTTCTTC. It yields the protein CASGTRGFSDNEQFF. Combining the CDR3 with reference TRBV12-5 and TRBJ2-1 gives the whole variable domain DARVTQTPRHKVTEMGQEVTMRCQPILGHNTVFWYRQTMMQGLELLAYFRNRAPLDDSGMPKDRFSAEMPDATLATLKIQPSEPRDSAVYFCASGTRGFSDNEQFFGPGTRLTVL.

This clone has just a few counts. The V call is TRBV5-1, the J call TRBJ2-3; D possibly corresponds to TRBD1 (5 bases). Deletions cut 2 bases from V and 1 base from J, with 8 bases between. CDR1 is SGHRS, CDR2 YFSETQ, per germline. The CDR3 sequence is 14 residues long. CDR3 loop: CASSLLTGTDTQYF. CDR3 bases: TGCGCCAGCAGCTTACTGACAGGCACAGATACGCAGTATTTT.

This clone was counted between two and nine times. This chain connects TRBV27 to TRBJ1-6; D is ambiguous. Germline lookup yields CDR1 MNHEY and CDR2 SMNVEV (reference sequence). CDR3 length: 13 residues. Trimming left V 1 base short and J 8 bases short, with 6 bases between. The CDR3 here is CASSLYSYSPLHF. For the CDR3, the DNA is TGTGCCAGCAGTTTATATTCGTATTCACCCCTCCACTTT.